These T cell receptor beta chains were read from a single sample in a study of cytomegalovirus exposure and HLA in healthy donors. Method: immunoSEQ multiplex PCR; TCRdb's copy keeps in-frame clones and lacks some. The data contain around 180,000 clones, around 79% of them singletons. The sample was PBMCs. The receptors here all came from a woman aged 40 to 50 in good health and CMV-seronegative. Each CDR3 is given with its conserved first and last residue. A D gene is named only where the DNA matches it firmly. Some rows mark clone size as missing; the rest say once, few, many or name a class of expanded clone.

v_gene	abundance	d_gene	j_gene	CDR3aa	CDR3nt
TRBV5-1	once	.	TRBJ1-1	CASSSGVAYEAFF	TGCGCCAGCAGCTCGGGGGTTGCATATGAAGCTTTCTTT
TRBV6-1	once	.	TRBJ1-5	CASSESGGSFQPQHF	TGTGCCAGCAGTGAATCAGGAGGGTCCTTCCAGCCCCAGCATTTT
TRBV25-1	.	TRBD1	TRBJ1-1	CASRAGQGFFVAFF	TGTGCCAGCAGAGCGGGACAGGGGTTTTTCGTAGCTTTCTTT
TRBV19	few	TRBD1	TRBJ2-3	CASSEDRTGTDTQYF	TGTGCCAGTAGTGAGGACAGGACTGGCACAGATACGCAGTATTTT
TRBV5-1	.	TRBD1	TRBJ2-1	CASSGDREVNEQFF	TGCGCCAGCAGCGGGGACAGGGAGGTGAATGAGCAGTTCTTC
TRBV6-1	few	TRBD1	TRBJ2-7	CASTGTGQNSYEQYF	TGTGCCAGCACCGGGACAGGGCAAAACTCCTACGAGCAGTACTTC
TRBV29-1	few	.	TRBJ1-1	CSAATGLINTEAFF	TGCAGCGCAGCCACGGGACTCATAAACACTGAAGCTTTCTTT
TRBV29-1	.	TRBD1	TRBJ2-3	CSAGTGPDTQYF	TGCAGCGCCGGGACAGGGCCAGATACGCAGTATTTT
TRBV5-1	.	TRBD2	TRBJ2-7	CASSTLADSYEQYF	TGCGCCAGCAGCACACTAGCGGACTCCTACGAGCAGTACTTC
TRBV9	.	.	TRBJ2-1	CASSVGVESNEQFF	TGTGCCAGCAGCGTAGGAGTAGAGAGCAATGAGCAGTTCTTC